The entry below describes one T cell receptor (beta chain). Its antigen is unidentified. Germline values: CDR1 SGDLS, CDR2 YYNGEE. V was shortened by 9 bases and J by 2 bases, with 14 bases between the two germline ends. The CDR3 contains 13 residues. Produced via immunoSEQ multiplex PCR; TCRdb's table is partial and in-frame only. The sample holds around 28,000 clones; about 79% are singletons and the top ten take around a quarter. The sample is drawn from a study of CD4 T cells in relation to SARS-CoV-2 and coronaviruses. Study background: After 10 days of antigen culture, PBMC TCR beta CDR3s were sequenced. Shared crossreactive spike epitopes were mapped to their HLA restriction.

Before the COVID-19 pandemic, during about 2010-2018, CD4+ T cells were taken from unexposed donors. The cells were cultured for about ten days before CD4+ T cells were isolated. Cultures received half-medium IL-2 refreshes on days 3 and 7. The study, taken as a whole, reports: This crossreactivity analysis covered spike protein alone, no other viral proteins.

Input material: CD4+ T cells from PBMCs, cultured in vitro. The clonotype comes from a human donor in good health. The rearrangement links TRBV9 to TRBJ1-2; tentatively, D is TRBD1 (6 bases). The CDR3, as DNA: TGTGCCAATCTAGGGGGACGAAACTATGGCTACACCTTC. It encodes CANLGGRNYGYTF.